The rows below give T cell receptor beta chains drawn from one sample of a study of cytomegalovirus exposure and HLA in healthy donors. This table comes from immunoSEQ multiplex PCR, and its TCRdb copy is limited to in-frame clones, with some not included. The sample yields 200,000 to 250,000 clones, just over 75% seen once. Sample: PBMCs. Every receptor here comes from a woman aged 55-70 years in good health and CMV-seropositive. The CDR3 runs from the conserved cysteine through the conserved F or W. Fields, in order: J gene, clone size, V gene, D gene, CDR3 length, CDR3 protein, CDR3 DNA. A D gene is named only where the DNA matches it firmly. Clone size is not always given. Where it is, it says once, few, many or a class for expanded clones.

>TRBJ2-1|.|TRBV28|TRBD1|16
CASSLRTGGAYNEQFF
TGTGCCAGCAGTCTTCGGACAGGGGGTGCCTACAATGAGCAGTTCTTC
>TRBJ2-7|.|TRBV28|TRBD1|16
CASSSLDRESTYEQYF
TGTGCTAGCAGTTCGCTAGACAGGGAATCTACCTACGAGCAGTACTTC
>TRBJ2-1|.|TRBV10-3|TRBD1|16
CAISDYRGSSYNEQFF
TGTGCCATCAGTGATTACAGGGGAAGCTCCTACAATGAGCAGTTCTTC
>TRBJ2-1|.|TRBV6-5|.|16
CASSYRALPMPNEQFF
TGTGCCAGCAGTTACCGTGCTCTACCTATGCCCAATGAGCAGTTCTTC
>TRBJ2-1|.|TRBV30|.|15
CAWSSGDTVYNEQFF
TGTGCCTGGAGTTCTGGGGACACCGTATACAATGAGCAGTTCTTC
>TRBJ1-2|.|TRBV29-1|TRBD1|12
CSVERDRYGYTF
TGCAGCGTTGAGCGGGACAGGTATGGCTACACCTTC
>TRBJ2-7|.|TRBV19|TRBD2|14
CASRGEGPTYEQYF
TGTGCCAGTAGGGGGGAGGGTCCCACCTACGAGCAGTACTTC
>TRBJ2-5|.|TRBV11-2|TRBD1|14
CASSPGQVKETQYF
TGTGCCAGCAGCCCCGGACAGGTTAAGGAGACCCAGTACTTC
>TRBJ2-7|once|TRBV7-3|TRBD1|15
CASSLGGTGGNEQYF
TGTGCCAGCAGCTTAGGGGGGACAGGGGGAAACGAGCAGTACTTC
>TRBJ2-5|.|TRBV5-1|.|15
CASSVQGTLEETQYF
TGCGCCAGCAGCGTACAGGGGACTCTAGAAGAGACCCAGTACTTC
>TRBJ1-1|.|TRBV5-1|.|13
CASSLAPDTEAFF
TGCGCCAGCAGCTTGGCGCCAGACACTGAAGCTTTCTTT
>TRBJ2-3|.|TRBV5-8|TRBD2|17
CASSPLAGRGGTDTQYF
TGTGCCAGCAGCCCCTTAGCGGGGAGAGGGGGCACAGATACGCAGTATTTT
>TRBJ2-2|.|TRBV5-4|TRBD1|16
CASSWKQGAGTGELFF
TGTGCCAGCAGCTGGAAACAGGGGGCTGGAACCGGGGAGCTGTTTTTT
>TRBJ1-4|few|TRBV18|.|17
CASSPQDKRGLNEKLFF
TGTGCCAGCTCACCACAAGACAAACGGGGTTTAAATGAAAAACTGTTTTTT
>TRBJ2-1|.|TRBV7-2|TRBD1|15
CASSSGQSSYNEQFF
TGTGCCAGCAGCTCGGGACAGAGCTCCTACAATGAGCAGTTCTTC
>TRBJ2-7|.|TRBV6-1|.|13
CASSEMPAYEQYF
TGTGCCAGCAGTGAAATGCCAGCCTACGAGCAGTACTTC
>TRBJ2-1|.|TRBV14|TRBD1|15
CASSQGTGSIDEQFF
TGTGCCAGCAGCCAAGGGACAGGGAGTATCGATGAGCAGTTCTTC
>TRBJ2-3|.|TRBV9|.|14
CASSVAPSTDTQYF
TGTGCCAGCAGCGTAGCTCCCAGCACAGATACGCAGTATTTT
>TRBJ2-2|once|TRBV7-3|.|13
CASSLTLTGELFF
TGTGCCAGCAGCTTAACCCTGACCGGGGAGCTGTTTTTT
>TRBJ1-1|few|TRBV27|.|12
CASSLIGGSAFF
TGTGCCAGCAGTTTAATTGGAGGGTCAGCTTTCTTT
>TRBJ1-3|once|TRBV7-9|TRBD1|14
CASSQGASGNTIYF
TGTGCCAGCAGTCAGGGGGCGTCTGGAAACACCATATATTTT
>TRBJ1-6|.|TRBV5-1|.|18
CASSLGHHLSSYNSPLHF
TGCGCCAGCAGCTTGGGACACCACCTCAGCTCCTATAATTCACCCCTCCACTTT
>TRBJ2-5|once|TRBV10-1|.|13
CASSEGGVETQYF
TGCGCCAGCAGTGAAGGAGGGGTTGAGACCCAGTACTTC
>TRBJ1-1|.|TRBV18|.|13
CASSPPGDTEAFF
TGTGCCAGCTCACCTCCGGGGGATACTGAAGCTTTCTTT
>TRBJ1-6|.|TRBV6-1|.|15
CASRLSGGTNSPLHF
TGTGCCAGCAGGCTATCGGGGGGGACCAATTCACCCCTCCACTTT
>TRBJ2-1|.|TRBV5-4|.|15
CASSSGGTVYNEQFF
TGTGCCAGCAGCTCCGGCGGGACAGTTTACAATGAGCAGTTCTTC
>TRBJ1-6|.|TRBV6-6|.|11
CASQDNSPLHF
TGTGCCAGCCAGGATAATTCACCCCTCCACTTT
>TRBJ1-5|.|TRBV5-1|.|14
CASSLGAGDQPQHF
TGCGCCAGCAGCTTGGGGGCAGGGGATCAGCCCCAGCATTTT
>TRBJ2-7|.|TRBV30|.|14
CAWMRDPSPYEQYF
TGTGCCTGGATGCGGGACCCATCCCCCTACGAGCAGTACTTC
>TRBJ1-1|.|TRBV5-1|TRBD1|14
CASSPTDRGTEAFF
TGCGCCAGCAGCCCAACGGACAGGGGCACTGAAGCTTTCTTT
>TRBJ2-4|.|TRBV7-2|TRBD1|15
CASRPTGGAKNIQYF
TGTGCCAGCAGACCTACAGGGGGTGCCAAAAACATTCAGTACTTC
>TRBJ1-5|.|TRBV28|TRBD1|14
CASSYTGVRQPQHF
TGTGCCAGCAGTTATACAGGGGTTCGGCAGCCCCAGCATTTT
>TRBJ1-2|.|TRBV5-1|.|16
CASSLALQGGGYGYTF
TGCGCCAGCAGCTTGGCCCTACAGGGTGGGGGATATGGCTACACCTTC
>TRBJ2-5|few|TRBV7-2|.|13
CASSLSLQETQYF
TGTGCCAGCAGCTTATCCTTGCAAGAGACCCAGTACTTC
>TRBJ1-5|.|TRBV18|TRBD1|15
CASSPTGGGNQPQHF
TGTGCCAGCTCACCCACAGGGGGCGGAAATCAGCCCCAGCATTTT
>TRBJ2-7|.|TRBV7-6|.|17
CASSQVVGTGGSGEQYF
TGTGCCAGCAGTCAAGTGGTGGGGACTGGGGGTAGTGGAGAGCAGTACTTC
>TRBJ2-7|.|TRBV10-1|.|14
CASSESQFPYEQYF
TGCGCCAGCAGTGAGTCCCAGTTCCCCTACGAGCAGTACTTC
>TRBJ2-3|.|TRBV29-1|TRBD1|12
CSRDRGTDTQYF
TGCAGTAGGGACAGGGGGACAGATACGCAGTATTTT
>TRBJ2-3|once|TRBV4-1|TRBD1|16
CASSQDRGKGPDTQYF
TGCGCCAGCAGCCAAGACAGGGGGAAGGGACCAGATACGCAGTATTTT